The 9 T cell receptor beta chains below all came from one sample that was sequenced in a study of blood T cell repertoires in COVID-19. Sequencing used immunoSEQ multiplex PCR; TCRdb keeps in-frame clones, though not all of them. Of 290,000 or so clones in the sample, roughly 90% were seen once. The material sequenced was PBMCs or T cells enriched from blood (not recorded which). The receptor source for this set is a woman aged 25 to 39 who had recovered from COVID-19.

The chain employs TRBV28 and TRBJ2-7; D unresolved. Trimming shortened V by 3 bases and J by 2 bases, and 5 bases separated the two germline ends. CDR1 and CDR2 from the germline V gene are MDHEN and SYDVKM. The CDR3 has 12 amino acids. This chain's CDR3 is CASSFYAYEQYF. The CDR3, as DNA: TGTGCCAGCAGTTTCTATGCCTACGAGCAGTACTTC.

The V and J genes are TRBV30 and TRBJ2-7; 10 nucleotides line up with TRBD1. With V trimmed by 3 bases and J by 6 bases, 17 bases remained unmatched. CDR3 size: 17 residues. CDR1 is GTSNPN, CDR2 SVGIG, per germline (reference sequence). This CDR3 reads CAWRKDGGTGVLSEQYF. The CDR3 nucleotides are TGTGCCTGGAGAAAGGATGGCGGGACAGGGGTTCTCTCCGAGCAGTACTTC.

The chain recombines TRBV6-4 with TRBJ1-3; tentatively, D is TRBD1 (5 bases). The CDR3 runs to 16 residues. Per germline, CDR1 MRHNA and CDR2 SNTAGT. The V end was cut by 0 bases, the J end by 0 bases, with 9 bases between. The CDR3 sequence: CASSDSDTGSGNTIYF. The CDR3, as DNA: TGTGCCAGCAGTGACTCGGACACAGGCTCTGGAAACACCATATATTTT.

The chain is built from TRBV6-4 and TRBJ1-3; possibly TRBD1 for D (6 bases). V gave up 0 bases and J gave up 2 bases, with 11 bases separating them. The germline CDR1 and CDR2 sequences are MRHNA and SNTAGT. The CDR3 totals 16 residues. CDR3 bases: TGTGCCAGCAGTGACTCAATTGGGACACCTGGAAACACCATATATTTT. Translation gives CASSDSIGTPGNTIYF.

The chain uses TRBV6-2 or TRBV6-3 and TRBJ2-7; no reliable D call. With 0 bases removed from V and 9 bases from J, the gap between germline ends came to 15 bases. The CDR3 runs 14 residues. Germline CDR1 is MNHEY and CDR2 is SVGEGT. The CDR3 DNA is TGTGCCAGCAGTTACTCAGCCAGCAGAGGCGGGCAGTACTTC. Encoded protein: CASSYSASRGGQYF.

The count of this clone is one. V gene TRBV10-3 combines with J gene TRBJ1-4, with 9 bases lining up with TRBD1. The CDR3 has 15 amino acids. The trim removed 3 bases at V and 8 bases at J, leaving 7 bases unmatched. The V gene's germline CDR1 is ENHRY and CDR2 SYGVKD. CDR3 loop: CAISDTDRGTEKLFF. CDR3 bases: TGTGCCATCAGTGATACGGACAGGGGTACGGAAAAACTGTTTTTT.

This chain connects TRBV9 to TRBJ2-5; no definite D call. Per the germline V gene, CDR1 is SGDLS and CDR2 is YYNGEE. Trimming pared 0 bases from V and 5 bases from J, leaving 8 bases between. This CDR3 is 13 amino acids long. The CDR3 region is CASSVDVGETQYF. The CDR3 DNA sequence: TGTGCCAGCAGCGTAGACGTGGGCGAGACCCAGTACTTC.

The CDR3 DNA is TGCGCCAGCAGCTTGGGATTAGCTCCCGGGGAGCTGTTTTTT. This encodes CASSLGLAPGELFF. This chain links TRBV5-1 with TRBJ2-2, with D uncertain. The CDR3 extends over 14 amino acids. V was shortened by 0 bases and J by 6 bases, with 9 bases between the two germline ends. Germline assignment: CDR1 SGHRS and CDR2 YFSETQ.

This sequence joins TRBV10-1 and TRBJ2-1, with 9 nucleotides matching TRBD2. The CDR3 is 14 residues long. Trimming cost V 2 bases and J 6 bases; bases outside gene matches: 2. Germline CDR1 and CDR2: WNHNN and SYGVQD (reference sequence). CDR3 coding DNA: TGCGCCAGCAGTGAGACTAGCGGGCGCAATGAGCAGTTCTTC. It specifies CASSETSGRNEQFF.